This T cell receptor beta chain was sequenced for a study of immune evolution from preneoplasia to lung adenocarcinoma. Study-level points and caveats: From normal lung to invasive adenocarcinoma, top clone frequencies appeared to decrease. Normal lung had highest clonality; later lesions appeared denser, more diverse.

The CDR3 loop spans 14 amino acids. The germline V gene encodes CDR1 LNHNV and CDR2 YYDKDF (reference sequence). Note on this clone: Its specificity is unknown. An end of the junction does not agree with germline; a read error may underlie this. Other DNA sequences in the sample encode the same CDR3.

Produced via immunoSEQ multiplex PCR; TCRdb's table is partial and in-frame only. Altogether under 8,500 clones are present, around 85% being singletons, with the ten largest covering roughly 5.7%. Between the mid-2010s and the late 2010s, patients underwent resection in Japan or China. Each case's diagnosis was confirmed by two pathologists on H&E. This receptor was taken from a person aged 50-75 years with lung adenocarcinoma. The material sequenced was FFPE minimally invasive lung adenocarcinoma tissue. This sequence joins TRBV15 and TRBJ1-5; D is unclear. CDR3 nucleotides: TGTGCTACCAGCGAGAGAGGGTCCAATCAGCCCCAGCATTTT. This translates into CATSERGSNQPQHF.